This T cell receptor (beta chain) was retrieved from a study of Tregs in tolerant kidney transplant recipients. Study outcomes and limitations: Few patients were studied, so findings need validation in larger groups.

As to this clone: The antigen remains unidentified. The read ends 3 residues early relative to the CDR3; the germline J gene fills the gap.

Clones were sequenced by immunoSEQ multiplex PCR, and TCRdb holds only the in-frame ones, with some missing. In total, the table holds about 48,000 clones. This CDR3 region has 14 residues. Germline assignment: CDR1 SGHAT and CDR2 FQDESV (reference sequence). Trimming cost V 9 bases and J 3 bases, with 15 bases left between them. This TCR was recovered from a human donor who received a combined kidney and bone marrow transplant. The gene calls are TRBV11-1 and TRBJ2-1; D unresolved. The source material was CD4+ T cells from blood, sampled before the transplant. CDR3 DNA, as far as it was read: TGTGCCAGTTCCCCAAGCCTTATCTACAATGAG. Its translation: CASSPSLIYNE. The whole CDR3 reads CASSPSLIYNEQFF. Full variable domain (rest looked up from reference TRBV11-1 and TRBJ2-1): EAEVAQSPRYKITEKSQAVAFWCDPISGHATLYWYRQILGQGPELLVQFQDESVVDDSQLPKDRFSAERLKGVDSTLKIQPAELGDSAMYLCASSPSLIYNEQFFGPGTRLTVL.